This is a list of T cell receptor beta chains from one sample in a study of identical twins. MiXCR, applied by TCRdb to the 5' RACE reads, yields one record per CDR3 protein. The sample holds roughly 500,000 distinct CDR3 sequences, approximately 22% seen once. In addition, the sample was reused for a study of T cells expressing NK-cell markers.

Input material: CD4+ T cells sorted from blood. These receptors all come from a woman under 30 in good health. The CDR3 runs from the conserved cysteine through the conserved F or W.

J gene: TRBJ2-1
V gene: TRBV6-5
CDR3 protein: CASSYLGLAYNEQFF

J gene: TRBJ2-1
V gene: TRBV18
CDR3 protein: CASSTGGGSYNEQFF

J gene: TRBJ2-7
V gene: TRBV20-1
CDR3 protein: CSARRLEAEQYF

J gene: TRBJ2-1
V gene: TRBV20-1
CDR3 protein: CSAPMTQREFYNEQFF

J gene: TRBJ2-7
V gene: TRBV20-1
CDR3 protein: CSAPPADRDVVMSEQYF

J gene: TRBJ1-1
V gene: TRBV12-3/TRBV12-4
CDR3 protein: CASTPGAPWGTFF

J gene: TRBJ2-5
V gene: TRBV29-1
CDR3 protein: CSVPDREEAQYF

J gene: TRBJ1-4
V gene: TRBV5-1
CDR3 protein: CASSAQGLEKLFF

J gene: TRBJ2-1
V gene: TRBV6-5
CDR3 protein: CASSLQGYSYNDQFF

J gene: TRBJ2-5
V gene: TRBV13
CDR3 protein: CASTPPEALAQYF

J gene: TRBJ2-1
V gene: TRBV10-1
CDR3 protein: CASSESRGAHNEQFF

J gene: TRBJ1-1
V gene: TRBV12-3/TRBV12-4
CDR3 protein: CASKLTGTNTEAFF

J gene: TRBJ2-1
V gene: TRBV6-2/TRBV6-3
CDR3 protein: CASKDTVEQFF

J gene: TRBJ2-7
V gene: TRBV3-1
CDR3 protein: CASSRGSGSYEQYF

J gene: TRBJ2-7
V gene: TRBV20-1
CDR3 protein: CSARVGGGLGSYEQYF

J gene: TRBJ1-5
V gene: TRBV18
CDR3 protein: CASSPDRPGEPQHF

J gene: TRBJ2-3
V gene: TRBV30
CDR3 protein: CACPLRGGDTQYF

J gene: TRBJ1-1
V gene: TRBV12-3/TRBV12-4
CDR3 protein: CASSLERITEAFF

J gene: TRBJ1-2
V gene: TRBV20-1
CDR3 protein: CSALTSYGYTF

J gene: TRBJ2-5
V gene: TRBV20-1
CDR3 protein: CSARQNRGSETQYF

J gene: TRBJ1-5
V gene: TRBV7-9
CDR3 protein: CAVGSNQPQHF

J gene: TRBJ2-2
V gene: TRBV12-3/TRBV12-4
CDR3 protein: CASSRTRGDTGELFF

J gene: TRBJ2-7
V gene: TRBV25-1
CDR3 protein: CASSGTGGGYEQYF

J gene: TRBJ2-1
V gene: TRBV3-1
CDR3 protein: CASSPRTFGLNEQFF

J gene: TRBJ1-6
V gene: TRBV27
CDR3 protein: CASSLGWESPLHF

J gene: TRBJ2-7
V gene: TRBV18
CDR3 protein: CASSRLTGAHEQYF

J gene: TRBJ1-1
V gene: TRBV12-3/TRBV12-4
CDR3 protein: CASSGTGGAFF

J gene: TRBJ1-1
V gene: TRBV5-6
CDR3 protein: CASTLPGTGHTEAFF

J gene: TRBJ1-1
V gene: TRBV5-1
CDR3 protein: CASSLPGQGTTEAFF

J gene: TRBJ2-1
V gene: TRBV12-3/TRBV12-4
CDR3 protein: CASTNSGRAGNEQFF

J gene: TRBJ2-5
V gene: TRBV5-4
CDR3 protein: CASSLVLGGGETQYF

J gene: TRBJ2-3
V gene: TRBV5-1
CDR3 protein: CASSLVAADTQYF

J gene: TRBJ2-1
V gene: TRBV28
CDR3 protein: CASKILGQGRYNEQFF

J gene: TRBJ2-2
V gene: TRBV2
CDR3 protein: CASMSPVNTGELFF

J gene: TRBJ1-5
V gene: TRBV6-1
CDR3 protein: CASSPTEFQPQHF

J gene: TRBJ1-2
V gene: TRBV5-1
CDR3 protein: CASSLAGDGYTF

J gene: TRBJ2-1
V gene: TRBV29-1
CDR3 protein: CSVENTQGITYNEQFF

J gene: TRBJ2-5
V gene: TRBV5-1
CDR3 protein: CASSFGRGAQLVGETQYF

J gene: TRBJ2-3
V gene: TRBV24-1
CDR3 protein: CATSDPKGPTDTQYF

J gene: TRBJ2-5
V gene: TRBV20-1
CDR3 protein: CSATEIGLAGLVETQYF

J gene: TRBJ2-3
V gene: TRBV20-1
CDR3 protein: CSAIRGGTDTQYF

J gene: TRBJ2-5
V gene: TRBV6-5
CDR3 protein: CASINRGGETQYF

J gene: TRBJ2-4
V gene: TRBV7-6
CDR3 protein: CASSFLGFEGDIQYF

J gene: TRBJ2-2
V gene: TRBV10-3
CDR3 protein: CAITGENTGELFF

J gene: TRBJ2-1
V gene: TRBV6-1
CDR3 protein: CASSGLQRGVYNEQFF

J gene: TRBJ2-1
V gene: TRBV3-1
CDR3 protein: CASSQNRAVSYNEQFF

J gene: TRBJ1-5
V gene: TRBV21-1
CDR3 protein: CASSKNHRGPNQPQHF

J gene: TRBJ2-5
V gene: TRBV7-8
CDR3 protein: CASSFLTETQYF

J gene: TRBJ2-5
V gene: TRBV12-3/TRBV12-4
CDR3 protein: CASSLFVWSGGEETQYF

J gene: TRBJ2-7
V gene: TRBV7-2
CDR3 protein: CASSPSRQGAGEQYF

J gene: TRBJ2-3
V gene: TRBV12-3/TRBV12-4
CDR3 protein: CASSWGYTDTQYF

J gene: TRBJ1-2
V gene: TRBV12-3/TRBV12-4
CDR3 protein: CASSQWLGGTYGYTF

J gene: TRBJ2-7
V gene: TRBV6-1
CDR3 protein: CASSEAFQAYEQYF

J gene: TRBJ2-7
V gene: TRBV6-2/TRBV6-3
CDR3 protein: CASTPGRGQSYEQYF